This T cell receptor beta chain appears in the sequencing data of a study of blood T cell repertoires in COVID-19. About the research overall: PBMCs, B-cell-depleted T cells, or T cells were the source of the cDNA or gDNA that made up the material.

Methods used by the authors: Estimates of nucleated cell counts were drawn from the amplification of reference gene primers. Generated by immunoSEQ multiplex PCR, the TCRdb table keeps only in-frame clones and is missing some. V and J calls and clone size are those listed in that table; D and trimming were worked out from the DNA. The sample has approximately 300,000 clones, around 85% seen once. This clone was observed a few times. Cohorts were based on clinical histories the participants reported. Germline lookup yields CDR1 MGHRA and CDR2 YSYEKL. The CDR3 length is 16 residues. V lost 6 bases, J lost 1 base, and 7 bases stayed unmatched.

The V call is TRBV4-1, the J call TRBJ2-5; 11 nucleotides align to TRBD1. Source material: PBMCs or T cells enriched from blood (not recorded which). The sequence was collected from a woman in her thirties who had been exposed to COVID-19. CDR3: CASSYSGTGGQETQYF. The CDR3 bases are TGCGCCAGCAGTTACTCCGGGACAGGGGGCCAAGAGACCCAGTACTTC.